This TCR beta chain emerged from a study of CD8 T cells in ankylosing spondylitis. TCRdb used MiXCR to reprocess the 5' RACE reads, holding one entry per CDR3 protein. Among 250,000 or so distinct CDR3 sequences listed, approximately 20% were seen once. Comment on this clonotype: Its antigen is as yet unknown.

Whole-study results and caveats: The study identified a TCR beta motif of 7 or 8 highly homologous variants that appeared characteristic of ankylosing spondylitis blood. Clones linked to disease were reported to show significant enrichment in matched ankylosing spondylitis synovial fluid.

V lost 0 bases, J lost 2 bases, and 6 bases stayed unmatched. The length of the CDR3 is 16 residues. Germline CDR1 and CDR2: LGHNA and YSLEER. The sequence was obtained from a male donor with ankylosing spondylitis or in good health (not recorded which). The rearrangement joins TRBV4-3 to TRBJ2-7; 8 bases agree with TRBD1. Sample: blood, either unsorted or a sorted T cell fraction (not recorded which). The CDR3 DNA reads as TGCGCCAGCAGCCAAGATCTCCAGGGGGCACCCTACGAGCAGTACTTC. Encoded protein: CASSQDLQGAPYEQYF.